These 20 T cell receptor beta chains came from one sample sequenced in a study of OX40 agonist ivuxolimab in advanced cancers. Sequencing used immunoSEQ multiplex PCR; TCRdb keeps in-frame clones, though not all of them. The sample lists tens of thousands of clones; 84% were seen once. The source was CD4+ or CD8+ T cells sorted from blood, collected in a trial of the OX40 agonist ivuxolimab. These receptors were collected from an adult with an advanced solid tumor such as melanoma, head and neck, liver or kidney cancer.

This clone is a singleton in its sample. The chain recombines TRBV7-3 with TRBJ2-7; maybe TRBD2 (6 bases). V lost 2 bases, J lost 7 bases, and 15 bases lay in between. The CDR3 covers 14 residues. Germline V gene sequence: CDR1 SGHTA, CDR2 FQGTGA. The CDR3 region is CASSLASEYGEQYF. DNA for the CDR3: TGTGCCAGCAGCTTAGCTAGCGAGTATGGAGAGCAGTACTTC.

The chain carries TRBV2 and TRBJ2-5, with TRBD1 matching 8 bases. V lost 2 bases and J lost 4; bases outside the gene matches: 3. This CDR3 has 14 amino acids. Germline CDR1 and CDR2: SNHLY and FYNNEI. Here the CDR3 reads CASSERTGRETQYF. CDR3 nucleotide sequence: TGTGCCAGCAGTGAACGGACAGGGCGAGAGACCCAGTACTTC.

This clone was detected only a few times. This chain links TRBV6-1 with TRBJ1-1; D perhaps matches TRBD1 (6 bases). Trimming shortened V by 6 bases and J by 0 bases, and 11 bases separated the two germline ends. The length of the CDR3 is 14 residues. Germline assignment: CDR1 MNHNS and CDR2 SASEGT. CDR3 residues: CASRFGGMNTEAFF. The CDR3 DNA sequence: TGTGCCAGCAGATTCGGGGGCATGAACACTGAAGCTTTCTTT.

V is TRBV13 and J is TRBJ1-2; the match to TRBD1 covers 7 bases. Germline values: CDR1 PRHDT, CDR2 FYEKMQ (reference sequence). Trimming took 4 bases from V and 8 from J; bases not matched to a gene: 13. The CDR3 spans 15 residues. CDR3 DNA sequence: TGTGCCAGCAGCTCGAAATCGACAGGGTCCGGCGGCTACACCTTC. Protein: CASSSKSTGSGGYTF.

V is TRBV28 and J is TRBJ1-1; possibly TRBD1 for D (6 bases). V was shortened by 8 bases and J by 9 bases, with 22 bases between the two germline ends. Germline CDR1 and CDR2: MDHEN and SYDVKM. The CDR3 extends over 14 amino acids. In nucleotides, the CDR3 is TGTGCCAGCGGCCTACAGGGAGGGGGGCTCAAAGCTTTCTTT. As protein: CASGLQGGGLKAFF.

This sequence joins TRBV6-9 and TRBJ1-1, with a weak D call TRBD1 (5 bases). CDR1 and CDR2 from the germline V gene are MNHGY and SVAAGI. V was trimmed by 7 bases and J by 3 bases, leaving 15 bases between them. The CDR3 consists of 14 residues. The CDR3 spells CASIVGRGYTEAFF. The CDR3 DNA follows: TGTGCCAGCATCGTGGGACGGGGCTACACTGAAGCTTTCTTT.

The sample holds a few counts of this clone. This chain connects TRBV2 to TRBJ1-5; D call uncertain. Trimming cost V 3 bases and J 4 bases, with 10 bases left between them. This CDR3 has 14 amino acids. Germline V gene lookup returns CDR1 SNHLY and CDR2 FYNNEI. Here the CDR3 DNA reads TGTGCCAGCAGTGAGGCCAGCCCAAATCAGCCCCAGCATTTT. Its translation is CASSEASPNQPQHF. Full variable domain (missing parts from reference TRBV2 and TRBJ1-5): EPEVTQTPSHQVTQMGQEVILRCVPISNHLYFYWYRQILGQKVEFLVSFYNNEISEKSEIFDDQFSVERPDGSNFTLKIRSTKLEDSAMYFCASSEASPNQPQHFGDGTRLSIL.

This sequence joins TRBV18 and TRBJ1-4; 7 nucleotides agree with TRBD1. Trimming removed 3 bases from V and 6 bases from J; junction bases left unmatched: 4. CDR3 length equals 14 residues. CDR1 is KGHSH, CDR2 LQKENI, per germline. The CDR3 nucleotides read TGTGCCAGCTCACCGCGGCAGGGGGATGAAAAACTGTTTTTT. Translating gives CASSPRQGDEKLFF.

V is TRBV19 and J is TRBJ1-6; no clear D. Germline lookup yields CDR1 LNHDA and CDR2 SQIVND (reference sequence). The CDR3 totals 14 residues. V lost 5 bases, J lost 6 bases, and 11 bases lay in between. CDR3 sequence (DNA): TGTGCCAGTAGTTTCCCGACCGGTAATTCACCCCTCCACTTT. It translates to CASSFPTGNSPLHF.

This clone was recorded a few times. The V and J genes are TRBV29-1 and TRBJ2-5; weak D call: TRBD1 (6 bases). V was shortened by 7 bases and J by 3 bases, with 12 bases between the two germline ends. This CDR3 is 12 amino acids long. The germline CDR1 and CDR2 sequences are SQVTM and ANQGSEA. CDR3 coding DNA: TGCAGCGATCGGACAGACAAAGAGACCCAGTACTTC. Protein sequence: CSDRTDKETQYF.

The chain combines TRBV19 with TRBJ2-1, with 13 bases lining up with TRBD2. With V trimmed by 3 bases and J by 7 bases, 3 bases remained unmatched. The germline V gene encodes CDR1 LNHDA and CDR2 SQIVND (reference sequence). This CDR3 spans 15 amino acids. CDR3 DNA: TGTGCCAGTAGTATCCGGACTAGCGGGAGAAATGAGCAGTTCTTC. Its translation: CASSIRTSGRNEQFF.

The chain employs TRBV2 and TRBJ2-3; TRBD2 agrees at 9 bases. V trimming: 6 bases; J trimming: 1 base; junction bases outside the gene matches: 14. Germline lookup yields CDR1 SNHLY and CDR2 FYNNEI. The CDR3 is made up of 18 amino acids. The CDR3 spells CASSLKVSGLARTDTQYF. In nucleotides, the CDR3 is TGTGCCAGCAGCCTAAAAGTATCGGGACTAGCTCGCACAGATACGCAGTATTTT.

A word on this clone: Other DNA sequences in this sample translate to the same CDR3. The V call is TRBV18, the J call TRBJ1-2, with TRBD1 matching over 8 bases. Looked up from germline, CDR1 is KGHSH and CDR2 is LQKENI. The V gene end was trimmed by 0 bases and the J gene end by 4 bases; junction bases not matched to a gene: 1. This CDR3 is 14 amino acids long. CDR3 residues: CASSPPGTGYGYTF. DNA for the CDR3: TGTGCCAGCTCACCACCGGGGACAGGCTATGGCTACACCTTC.

This clone was observed a handful of times. V usage is TRBV10-3 and J usage is TRBJ1-6, with 7 bases fitting TRBD1. Unmatched junction bases numbered 3, after V lost 0 bases and J lost 7 bases. There are 15 residues in the CDR3. Germline CDR1 and CDR2: ENHRY and SYGVKD. The CDR3 region is CAISESDRVNSPLHF. The CDR3 DNA is TGTGCCATCAGTGAGTCTGACAGGGTGAATTCACCCCTCCACTTT.

Only a few counts were recorded for this clone. This chain uses TRBV7-3 with TRBJ2-1, with 8 bases that match TRBD1. Germline assignment: CDR1 SGHTA and CDR2 FQGTGA. The CDR3 sequence is 15 residues long. V lost 5 bases and J lost 0; bases outside the gene matches: 3. As DNA, the CDR3 is TGTGCCAGCAGCCGCGGGACAGGCTCCTACAATGAGCAGTTCTTC. It codes for CASSRGTGSYNEQFF.

The rearrangement uses TRBV28 and TRBJ2-3; 12 nucleotides agree with TRBD2. V lost 4 bases to trimming and J lost 2 bases; unmatched junction nucleotides: 7. The CDR3 is 17 residues long. Germline CDR1 MDHEN, CDR2 SYDVKM. CDR3 sequence (DNA): TGTGCCAGCAGTTCCCCTCTAGCGGGAGGGTCCACAGATACGCAGTATTTT. Protein product: CASSSPLAGGSTDTQYF.

The rearrangement joins TRBV9 to TRBJ2-7; TRBD1 is a possible D gene (6 bases). CDR1 and CDR2 (germline): SGDLS, YYNGEE. The ends were cut back, 4 bases at V and 5 bases at J, with 16 bases in the middle. There are 14 residues in the CDR3. The DNA for the CDR3 is TGTGCCAGCAGCCCTACGGGACACGGTAACGAGCAGTACTTC. It translates to CASSPTGHGNEQYF.

The gene calls are TRBV6-5 and TRBJ2-3; D not certain. CDR1 is MNHEY and CDR2 is SVGAGI in the germline V gene. V was cut by 6 bases and J by 1 base, with 8 bases left in between. CDR3 size: 13 residues. The CDR3 DNA sequence: TGTGCCAGCAGCCCCCCGGGCACAGATACGCAGTATTTT. Translation: CASSPPGTDTQYF.

The rearrangement joins TRBV7-3 to TRBJ2-5; 10 bases agree with TRBD1. The CDR3 is made up of 13 amino acids. CDR1 is SGHTA, CDR2 FQGTGA, per germline. With 5 bases clipped from V and 5 bases from J, the junction kept 2 bases outside the gene matches. CDR3 nucleotide sequence: TGTGCCAGCAGCCCGGACAGGGGGGAGACCCAGTACTTC. Translated: CASSPDRGETQYF.

This sequence joins TRBV7-2 and TRBJ2-7, with TRBD2 as a possible D gene (5 bases). V was pared by 1 base and J by 4 bases, with 17 bases between. The germline gives CDR1 SGHTA, CDR2 FQGNSA. The CDR3 spans 16 residues. The CDR3 is CASSLVVGEFAYEQYF. The CDR3 nucleotides are TGTGCCAGCAGCTTAGTGGTGGGAGAATTTGCGTACGAGCAGTACTTC.